This T cell receptor (beta chain) came from a study of identical twins. This CDR3 spans 17 amino acids. The V end was cut by 2 bases, the J end by 1 base, with 17 bases between. CDR1 and CDR2 from the germline V gene are SGHVS and FNYEAQ. TCRdb reprocessed the 5' RACE reads with MiXCR, giving one entry per CDR3 protein. Among approximately 600,000 distinct CDR3 sequences listed, around a tenth were seen once. This clonotype has ten or more counts. Its target is not known. Study-wide findings and caveats: Cross-sectional statistical analysis was relied on for the conclusions, without the same donors being followed.

This sample also belongs to another study, concerning yellow fever vaccine responses in identical twins.

The sample taken for sequencing was PBMCs. The sequence was collected from a woman under 30 in good health. The chain uses TRBV7-6 and TRBJ2-5; D might be TRBD2 (6 bases). The CDR3 is CASSLYQRTRGQETQYF. The CDR3 DNA reads as TGTGCCAGCAGCTTATACCAGCGGACGCGGGGCCAAGAGACCCAGTACTTC.